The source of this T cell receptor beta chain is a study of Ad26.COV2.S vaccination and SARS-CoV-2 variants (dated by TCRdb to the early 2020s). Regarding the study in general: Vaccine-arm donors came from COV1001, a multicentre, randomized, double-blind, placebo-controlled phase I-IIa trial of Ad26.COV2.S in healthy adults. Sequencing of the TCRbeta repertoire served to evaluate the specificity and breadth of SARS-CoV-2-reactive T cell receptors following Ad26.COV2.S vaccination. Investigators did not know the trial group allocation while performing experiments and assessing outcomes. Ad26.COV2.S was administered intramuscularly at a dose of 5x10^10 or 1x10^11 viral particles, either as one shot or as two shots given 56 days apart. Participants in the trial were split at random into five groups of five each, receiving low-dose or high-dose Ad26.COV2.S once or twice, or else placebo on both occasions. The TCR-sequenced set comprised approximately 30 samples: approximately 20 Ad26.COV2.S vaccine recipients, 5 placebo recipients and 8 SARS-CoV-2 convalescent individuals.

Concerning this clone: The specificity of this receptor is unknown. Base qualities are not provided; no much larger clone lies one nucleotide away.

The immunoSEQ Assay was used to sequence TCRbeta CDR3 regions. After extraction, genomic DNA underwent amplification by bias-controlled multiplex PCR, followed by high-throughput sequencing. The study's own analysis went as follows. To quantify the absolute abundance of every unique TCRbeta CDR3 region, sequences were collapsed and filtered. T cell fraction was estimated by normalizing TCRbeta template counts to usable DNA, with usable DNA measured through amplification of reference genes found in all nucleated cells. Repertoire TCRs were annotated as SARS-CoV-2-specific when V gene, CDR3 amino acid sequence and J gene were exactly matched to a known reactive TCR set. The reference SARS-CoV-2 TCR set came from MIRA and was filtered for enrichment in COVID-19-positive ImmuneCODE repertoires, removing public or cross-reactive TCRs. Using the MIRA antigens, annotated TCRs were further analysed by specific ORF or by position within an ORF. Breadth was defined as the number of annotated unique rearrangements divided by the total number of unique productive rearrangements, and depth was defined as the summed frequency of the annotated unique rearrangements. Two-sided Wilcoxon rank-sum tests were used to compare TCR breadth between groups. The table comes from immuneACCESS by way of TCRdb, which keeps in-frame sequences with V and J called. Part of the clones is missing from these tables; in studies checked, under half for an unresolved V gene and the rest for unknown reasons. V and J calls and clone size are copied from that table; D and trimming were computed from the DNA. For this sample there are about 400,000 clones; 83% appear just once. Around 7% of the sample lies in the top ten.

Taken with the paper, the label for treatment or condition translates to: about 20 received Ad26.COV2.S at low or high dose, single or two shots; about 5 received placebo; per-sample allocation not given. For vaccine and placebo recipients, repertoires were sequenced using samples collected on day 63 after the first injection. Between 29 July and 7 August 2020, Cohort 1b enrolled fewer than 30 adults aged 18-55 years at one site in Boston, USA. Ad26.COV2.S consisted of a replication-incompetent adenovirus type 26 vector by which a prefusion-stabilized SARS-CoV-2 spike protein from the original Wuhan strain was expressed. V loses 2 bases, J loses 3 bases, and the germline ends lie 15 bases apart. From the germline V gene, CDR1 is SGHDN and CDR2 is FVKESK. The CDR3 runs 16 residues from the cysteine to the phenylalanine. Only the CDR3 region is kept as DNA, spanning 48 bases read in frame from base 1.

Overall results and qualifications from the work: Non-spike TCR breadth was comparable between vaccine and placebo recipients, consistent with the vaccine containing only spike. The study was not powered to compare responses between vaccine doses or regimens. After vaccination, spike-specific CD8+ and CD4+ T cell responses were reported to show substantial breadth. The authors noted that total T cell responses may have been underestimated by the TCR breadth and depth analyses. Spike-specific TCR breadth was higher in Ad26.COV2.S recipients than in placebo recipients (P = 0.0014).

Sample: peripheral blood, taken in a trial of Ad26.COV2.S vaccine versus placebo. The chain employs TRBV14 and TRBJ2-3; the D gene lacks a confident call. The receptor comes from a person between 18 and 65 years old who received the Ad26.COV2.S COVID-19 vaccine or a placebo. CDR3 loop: CASSQKPGKGTDTQYF. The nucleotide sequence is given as TGTGCCAGCAGCCAAAAACCCGGAAAAGGGACAGATACGCAGTATTTT. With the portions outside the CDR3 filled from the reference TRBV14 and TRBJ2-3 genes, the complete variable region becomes EAGVTQFPSHSVIEKGQTVTLRCDPISGHDNLYWYRRVMGKEIKFLLHFVKESKQDESGMPNNRFLAERTGGTYSTLKVQPAELEDSGVYFCASSQKPGKGTDTQYFGPGTRLTVL.